The present TCR beta chain was sequenced within a study of T cells in women clearing cervical HPV infection (dated by TCRdb to 2017 to 2018). About the full investigation: The cases were over 20 women with histologically confirmed HPV16-related CIN3 or worse, and 2 of these cases were invasive cancers. The controls were about two dozen women whose single incident HPV16 infection cleared within 12 months with no development of precancer or cancer. Blood from cases was collected at the visit where the lesion was first found, while blood from controls was collected once the infection could no longer be detected. For cases, the median interval between lesion detection and blood sampling was around 140 days, with an interquartile range of roughly 85 to 210 days. Since only a few of the women had HLA typing available, the possibility that HLA type was acting as a confounder could not be ruled out. This exploratory proof-of-principle case-control study, nested within the Guanacaste HPV Natural History Study in Costa Rica, compared TCR repertoires among women with different cervical HPV16 outcomes. Cases were matched to controls by age within five years and by the year the sample was collected. Cases had a median age of around 34 years compared with 38 for controls, and baseline characteristics showed no significant differences between the groups. In the parent cohort, some 10,000 women aged 18 or older were enrolled in Guanacaste, Costa Rica, during about 1993 to 1994 and then followed for less than 8 years. As quality controls, five blinded duplicates were added to each group, bringing the total to roughly 60 samples made up of around 50 participants and around 10 replicates.

Study-wide conclusions, independent of this receptor: TCR repertoire richness was significantly higher in CIN3+ cases than in controls across sequencing depths, while evenness did not differ. By combining richness with V gene abundances, random forest classifiers separated cases from controls with an estimated AUC of roughly 0.8. Because T-cell numbers per sample were unknown, differences in richness could reflect varying T-cell content rather than repertoire biology. TRBV6-7 relative abundance was lower in cases than in controls (about 0.099% versus 0.16%; Bonferroni P = 0.0008). The cross-sectional design could not show whether the associations came before the infection or were a result of it, and neither effector/memory subsets nor HPV-specific T cells were isolated.

CDR1 and CDR2 are read off the germline V gene as SNHLY and FYNNEI. V lost 4 bases and J lost 1 base, and the count of bases not matched to a germline gene is 5. The CDR3 holds 16 amino acids from the cysteine to the phenylalanine. Of the CDR3's DNA, 39 bases were read; they are in frame from base 1. Note on this clone: The target of this receptor is not known. Read data end 3 residues before the CDR3 end; the end is taken from the germline J gene.

Every participant had a single incident cervical HPV16 infection, and prevalent HPV16 infections were excluded. Cervical HPV DNA was detected with MY09/MY11 PCR, and genotyping was done by dot-blot hybridization. Fifteen mL of heparinized blood was centrifuged, after which the buffy coat was aliquoted, frozen at -30 degrees C, and then stored at -80 degrees C. Genomic DNA was extracted from buffy coat specimens using QIAGEN kits. Using the immunoSEQ assay, multiplex PCR amplified TCR beta CDR3 regions from an average of roughly 1,200 ng of genomic DNA per sample. To correct primer bias, the assay used a complete synthetic TCR repertoire to set an amplification baseline. The amplicons were sequenced on the Illumina platform. In the source study's methods: Sequence errors were corrected by clustering with frequency ratios and a modified nearest-neighbor algorithm, and the sequences were then analyzed in the immunoSEQ Analyzer using IMGT gene definitions. At each rarefaction depth, TCR richness and evenness were averaged across 20 rarefaction repeats, and samples with fewer sequences than that depth were excluded. Wilcoxon rank sum tests with FDR correction were used to compare relative abundances of V, D and J genes between the groups. An intraclass correlation of roughly 96% for TCR richness and an average of roughly 83% across approximately 63 gene segments were obtained from the blinded duplicates. Drawn from immuneACCESS, this table holds only the in-frame rearrangements with V and J called that TCRdb kept. Clones are partly lost; checked studies trace under half to an unresolved V gene and leave the rest unexplained. The V and J calls and clone size come from that table; D and trimming were worked out from the DNA. The sample table holds over 30,000 clones. Less than 8.5% of the sample rests with the top ten.

Recombination connected TRBV2 to TRBJ1-2; a stretch of 11 junction bases matches TRBD1. This sequence originates from a woman aged 18 to 75 with a cervical HPV16 infection that either progressed to CIN3+ or cleared (not recorded which). Sequenced material: blood buffy coat. The CDR3 in this case is CASSGDRGVYNYGYTF. The sequenced CDR3 bases are TGTGCCAGCAGTGGGGACAGGGGGGTATATAACTATGGC.